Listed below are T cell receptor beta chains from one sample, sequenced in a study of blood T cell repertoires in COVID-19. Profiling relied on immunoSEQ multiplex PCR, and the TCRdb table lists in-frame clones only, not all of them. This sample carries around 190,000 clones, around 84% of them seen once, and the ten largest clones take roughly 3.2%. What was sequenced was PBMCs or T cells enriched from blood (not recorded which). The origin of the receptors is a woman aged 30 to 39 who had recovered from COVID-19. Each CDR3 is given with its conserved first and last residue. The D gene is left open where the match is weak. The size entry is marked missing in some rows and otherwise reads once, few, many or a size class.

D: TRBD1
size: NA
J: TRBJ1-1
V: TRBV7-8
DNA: TGTGCCAGCAGCTTAGGGGACAGGGGTTCTGAAGCTTTCTTT
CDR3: CASSLGDRGSEAFF

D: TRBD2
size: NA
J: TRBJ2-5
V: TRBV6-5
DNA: TGTGCCAGCAGTTCTCTACTAGCGGGAGTCGGAGAGACCCAGTACTTC
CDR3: CASSSLLAGVGETQYF

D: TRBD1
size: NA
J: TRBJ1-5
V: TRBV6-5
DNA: TGTGCCAGCAGCAACAGGGGGCGCGGACAGCCCCAGCATTTT
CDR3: CASSNRGRGQPQHF

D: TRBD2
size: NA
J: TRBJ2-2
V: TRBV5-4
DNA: TGTGCCAGCAGCTTGGCCGAGTTGCGGGAGGGCGGGGAGCTGTTTTTT
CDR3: CASSLAELREGGELFF

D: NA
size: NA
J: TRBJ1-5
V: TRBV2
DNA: TGTGCCTCCATGCTAGGAGGGGATCAGCCCCAGCATTTT
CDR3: CASMLGGDQPQHF

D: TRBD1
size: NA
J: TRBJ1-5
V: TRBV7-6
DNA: TGTGCCAGCAGTCAGCTGGGACAGGGGGGTGATCGCAATCAGCCCCAGCATTTT
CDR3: CASSQLGQGGDRNQPQHF

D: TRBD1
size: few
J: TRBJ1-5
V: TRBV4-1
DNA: TGCGCCAGCAGCCACCCCGTCAGGGGGAATCAGCCCCAGCATTTT
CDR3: CASSHPVRGNQPQHF

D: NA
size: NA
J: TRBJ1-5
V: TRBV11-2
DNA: TGTGCCAGCAGCTTAGGTTCGGTGCAGCCCCAGCATTTT
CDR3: CASSLGSVQPQHF

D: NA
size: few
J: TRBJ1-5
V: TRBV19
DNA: TGTGCCAGCCTTGAAGGACACATTAGCAATCAGCCCCAGCATTTT
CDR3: CASLEGHISNQPQHF

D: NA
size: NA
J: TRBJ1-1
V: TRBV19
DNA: TGTGCCAGTAGTACATACGGCGGCGACACTGAAGCTTTCTTT
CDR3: CASSTYGGDTEAFF

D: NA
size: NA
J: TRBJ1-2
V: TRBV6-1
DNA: TGTGCCAGCAGTGAAGCCTCACAGGGCCTCTATGGCTACACCTTC
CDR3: CASSEASQGLYGYTF

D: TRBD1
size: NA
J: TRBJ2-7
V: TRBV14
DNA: TGTGCCAGCAGCCAAGAATTGAACAGGGGGTACGAGCAGTACTTC
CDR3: CASSQELNRGYEQYF

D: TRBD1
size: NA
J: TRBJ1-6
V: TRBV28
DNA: TGTGCCAGCAGACCACAGGGGGTCTATAATTCACCCCTCCACTTT
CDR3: CASRPQGVYNSPLHF

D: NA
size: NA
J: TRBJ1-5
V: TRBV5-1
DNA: TGCGCCAGCAGCTTTGGCGGGGTTATCAATCAGCCCCAGCATTTT
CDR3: CASSFGGVINQPQHF

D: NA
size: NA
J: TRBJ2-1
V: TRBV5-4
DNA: TGTGCCAGCAGCTTGGGACGGAGAATTTTCTACAATGAGCAGTTCTTC
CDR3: CASSLGRRIFYNEQFF

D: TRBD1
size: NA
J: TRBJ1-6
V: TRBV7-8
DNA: TGTGCCAGCAGGGGACAGGGCGGCAATTCACCCCTCCACTTT
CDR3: CASRGQGGNSPLHF

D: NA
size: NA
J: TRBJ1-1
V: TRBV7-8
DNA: TGTGCCAGCAGCCAGCTTGGAGGGAACACTGAAGCTTTCTTT
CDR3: CASSQLGGNTEAFF

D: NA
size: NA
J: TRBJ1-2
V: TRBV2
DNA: TGTGCCAGCAGTGAAGGGCCGTTCCCCAAGTTTGGCTACACCTTC
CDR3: CASSEGPFPKFGYTF

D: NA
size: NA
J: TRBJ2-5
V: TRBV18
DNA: TGTGCCAGCCTGGGGAGAGAGACCCAGTACTTC
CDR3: CASLGRETQYF

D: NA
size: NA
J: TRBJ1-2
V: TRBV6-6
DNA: TGTGCCAGCAGTTACATCGTTTTGCGGACAAGTTATGGCTACACCTTC
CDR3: CASSYIVLRTSYGYTF

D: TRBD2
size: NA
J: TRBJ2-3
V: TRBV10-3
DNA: TGTGCCATCAGCCAGGGACTAGCGGGGATAGAATCTAGCACAGATACGCAGTATTTT
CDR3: CAISQGLAGIESSTDTQYF

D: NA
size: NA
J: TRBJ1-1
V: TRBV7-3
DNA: TGTGCCAGCAGCTTATCACAGTCTACTGAAGCTTTCTTT
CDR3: CASSLSQSTEAFF

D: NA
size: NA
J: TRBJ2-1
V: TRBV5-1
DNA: TGCGCCAGCAGCTTGAAATTGACAGGTGAGCAGTTCTTC
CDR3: CASSLKLTGEQFF

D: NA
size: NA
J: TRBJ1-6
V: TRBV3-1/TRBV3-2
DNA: TGTGCCAGCAGCCAAGAGCGTCGAACAGGGACTACTCAAAATTCACCCCTCCACTTT
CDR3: CASSQERRTGTTQNSPLHF

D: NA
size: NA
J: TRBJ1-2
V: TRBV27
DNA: TGTGCCAGCAGTCACGGGGGGGCCCACAGGGCGGCAGGTGGCTACACCTTC
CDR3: CASSHGGAHRAAGGYTF

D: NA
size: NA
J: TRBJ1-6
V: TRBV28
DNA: TGTGCCAGCCACACCCAGGGGCTAGATTCACCCCTCCACTTT
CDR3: CASHTQGLDSPLHF

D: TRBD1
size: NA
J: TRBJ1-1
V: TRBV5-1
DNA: TGCGCCAGCAGCTTGTTACAGGGGGATGGGGCTGAAGCTTTCTTT
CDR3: CASSLLQGDGAEAFF

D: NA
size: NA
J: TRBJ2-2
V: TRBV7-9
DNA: TGTGCCAGCCGGTCCGGGGGGCCCGGGGAGCTGTTTTTT
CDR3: CASRSGGPGELFF

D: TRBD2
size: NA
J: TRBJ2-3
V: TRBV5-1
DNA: TGCGCCAGCAGAGTGACGGGAGGGACAGATACGCAGTATTTT
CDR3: CASRVTGGTDTQYF

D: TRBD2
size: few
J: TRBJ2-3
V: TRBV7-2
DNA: TGTGCCAGCAGCTTAGCGCCCCGCCGACTAGCGGTTAGCACAGATACGCAGTATTTT
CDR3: CASSLAPRRLAVSTDTQYF

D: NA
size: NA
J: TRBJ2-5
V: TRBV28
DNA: TGTGCCAGCAGTCGAGGTGCGGAGACCCAGTACTTC
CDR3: CASSRGAETQYF

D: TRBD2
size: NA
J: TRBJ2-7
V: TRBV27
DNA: TGTGCCAGCAGTCCAGCGGGAGACCACTACGAGCAGTACTTC
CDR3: CASSPAGDHYEQYF

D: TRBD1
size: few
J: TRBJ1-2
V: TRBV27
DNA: TGTGCCAGCAGTTACCAGGGGGCGCAGCCCTTCTATGGCTACACCTTC
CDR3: CASSYQGAQPFYGYTF

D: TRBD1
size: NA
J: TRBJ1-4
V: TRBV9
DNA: TGTGCCAGCAGCTTGACTAGTAGGGACAGGGTAACTAATGAAAAACTGTTTTTT
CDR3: CASSLTSRDRVTNEKLFF

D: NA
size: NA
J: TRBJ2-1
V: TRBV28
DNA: TGTGCCAGCATCCCCTCTGGGACACAATACAATGAGCAGTTCTTC
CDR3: CASIPSGTQYNEQFF

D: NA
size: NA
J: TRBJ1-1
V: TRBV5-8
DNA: TGTGCCAGCAGCTTTAGTTCTGAAGCTTTCTTT
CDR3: CASSFSSEAFF

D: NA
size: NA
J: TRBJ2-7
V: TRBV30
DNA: TGTGCCTGGGGGAAAACTGGGGCTAACTCCTTGGAGCAGTACTTC
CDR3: CAWGKTGANSLEQYF

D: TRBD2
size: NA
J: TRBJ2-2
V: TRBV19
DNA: TGTGCCAGTAGTCCCCTGGGACTAGAGAACACCGGGGAGCTGTTTTTT
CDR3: CASSPLGLENTGELFF

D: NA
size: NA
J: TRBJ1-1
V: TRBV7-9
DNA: TGTGCCAGCAGGAGAGAATTAACTGAAGCTTTCTTT
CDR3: CASRRELTEAFF

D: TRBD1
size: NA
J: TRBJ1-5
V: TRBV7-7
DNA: TGTGCTAGCAGCGGGACAAGACAGGGATTTTGGCAGCCCCAGCATTTT
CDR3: CASSGTRQGFWQPQHF

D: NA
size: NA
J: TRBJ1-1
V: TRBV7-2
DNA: TGTGCCAGCAGCTTAGCGGACGGGAGGAACACTGAAGCTTTCTTT
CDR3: CASSLADGRNTEAFF

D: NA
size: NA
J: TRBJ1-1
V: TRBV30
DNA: TGTGCCTGGACAGGGTTCACTGAAGCTTTCTTT
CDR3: CAWTGFTEAFF

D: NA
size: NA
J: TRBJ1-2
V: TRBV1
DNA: TGCACCAGCAGCCAAGAAGCGTTTTGCTATGGCTACACCTTC
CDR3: CTSSQEAFCYGYTF

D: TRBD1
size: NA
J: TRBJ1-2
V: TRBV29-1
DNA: TGCAGCGTGATAGACAGGGCCAGAGGTGGCTACACCTTC
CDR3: CSVIDRARGGYTF

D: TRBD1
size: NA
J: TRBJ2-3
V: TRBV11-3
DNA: TGTGCCAGCAGCTTAGATGACAGGGGTGAAGGGACAGATACGCAGTATTTT
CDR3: CASSLDDRGEGTDTQYF

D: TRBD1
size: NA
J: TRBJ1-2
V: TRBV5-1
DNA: TGCGCCAGCAGCTGCAACCGGACAGGGAGGATTTATGGCTACACCTTC
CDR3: CASSCNRTGRIYGYTF

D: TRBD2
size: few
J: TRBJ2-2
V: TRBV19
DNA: TGTGCCAGCGAGGGTAGGCGGGAGGGCACCGGGGAGCTGTTTTTT
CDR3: CASEGRREGTGELFF

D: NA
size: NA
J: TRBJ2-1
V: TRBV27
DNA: TGTGCCAGCAGATCAGGGTTTTTAGAGCAGTTCTTC
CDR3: CASRSGFLEQFF

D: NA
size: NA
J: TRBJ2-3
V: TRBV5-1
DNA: TGCGCCAGCAGCTTGGGTCAGGTCACAGATACGCAGTATTTT
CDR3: CASSLGQVTDTQYF

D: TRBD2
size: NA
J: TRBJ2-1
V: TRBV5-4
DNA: TGTGCCAGCAGCTTGGTAGGTAGCGGGGGGAGGCAGTTCTTC
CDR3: CASSLVGSGGRQFF

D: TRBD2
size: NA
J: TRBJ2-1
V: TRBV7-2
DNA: TGTGCCAGCAGCTTAGCGGGGGGGACCTCCTACAATGAGCAGTTCTTC
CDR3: CASSLAGGTSYNEQFF

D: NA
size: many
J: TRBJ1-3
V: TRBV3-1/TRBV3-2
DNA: TGTGCCAGCAGCCCGGCGGGCTCTGGAAACACCATATATTTT
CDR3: CASSPAGSGNTIYF

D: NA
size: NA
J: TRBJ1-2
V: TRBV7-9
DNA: TGTGCCAGCAGCGCCGGGAATAACTATGGCTACACCTTC
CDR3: CASSAGNNYGYTF

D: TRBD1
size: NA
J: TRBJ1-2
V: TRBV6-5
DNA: TGTGCCAGCAGGCGTCCCGGACAGGGTAACTATGGCTACACCTTC
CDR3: CASRRPGQGNYGYTF

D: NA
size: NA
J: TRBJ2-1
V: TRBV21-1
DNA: TGTGCCAGCATCGAAACCGGACCGGGACTAGCGGACAATGAGCAGTTCTTC
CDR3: CASIETGPGLADNEQFF

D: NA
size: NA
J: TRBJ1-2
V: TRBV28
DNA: TGTGCCGTCACTCCAGGGGTCGACTATGGCTACACCTTC
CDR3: CAVTPGVDYGYTF

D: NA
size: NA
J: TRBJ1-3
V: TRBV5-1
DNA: TGCGCCAGCAGCTTGGCCGTTCAGGCAGGCCACACCACCTCTGGAAACACCATATATTTT
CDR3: CASSLAVQAGHTTSGNTIYF

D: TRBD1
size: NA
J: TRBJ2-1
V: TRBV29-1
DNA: TGCAGCTACGAGGTAGGGGGCTTTGAGCAGTTCTTC
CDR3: CSYEVGGFEQFF

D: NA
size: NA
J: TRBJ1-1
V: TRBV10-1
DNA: TGCGCCAGCCGTGAGGCGGTCGCTGAAGCTTTCTTT
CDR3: CASREAVAEAFF

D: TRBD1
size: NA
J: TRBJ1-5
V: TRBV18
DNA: TGTGCCAGCTCACCAGGACAGGGGGCATACCAGCCCCAGCATTTT
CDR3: CASSPGQGAYQPQHF